Listed here are 11 T cell receptor beta chains from one sample, sequenced in a study of cytomegalovirus exposure and HLA in healthy donors. The PCR was carried out with 60 Vbeta primers and 13 Jbeta primers. The data were produced by immunoSEQ multiplex PCR, yet TCRdb's version contains in-frame clones alone and is incomplete. This sample's table reports 150,000 to 200,000 clones. Sequencing was done on a sample of PBMCs. The receptor source for this set is a man aged 30 to 39 in good health and CMV-seronegative.

The rearrangement links TRBV27 to TRBJ2-3; 7 nucleotides match TRBD2. Germline CDR1 reads MNHEY; CDR2 reads SMNVEV (reference sequence). With V trimmed by 10 bases and J by 1 base, 8 bases remained unmatched. There are 14 residues in the CDR3. The chain's CDR3 is CATQREWGTDTQYF. CDR3 in DNA: TGTGCCACCCAGCGGGAATGGGGCACAGATACGCAGTATTTT.

As DNA, the CDR3 is TGCGCCAGCAGCTTGGCCCCACTGGTGGGGAGCCAAGAGACCCAGTACTTC. Translated, it gives CASSLAPLVGSQETQYF. V usage is TRBV5-1 and J usage is TRBJ2-5; possible D gene TRBD2, 5 bases. This CDR3 is built from 17 residues. The germline V gene encodes CDR1 SGHRS and CDR2 YFSETQ. Trimming left V 0 bases short and J 1 base short, with 16 bases between.

The V call is TRBV6-1, the J call TRBJ2-1; 12 bases align to TRBD2. There are 16 residues in the CDR3. V shed 4 bases and J 7 bases; nucleotides not matched to a gene: 8. Germline lookup yields CDR1 MNHNS and CDR2 SASEGT. The CDR3 DNA follows: TGTGCCAGCAGTGGGTGGGGTCTAGCGGGAGGGAATGAGCAGTTCTTC. Amino acids: CASSGWGLAGGNEQFF.

The chain recombines TRBV4-2 with TRBJ2-3; 9 bases map to TRBD2. Germline values: CDR1 LGHNA, CDR2 YNFKEQ. The CDR3 has 16 residues. The V gene end was trimmed by 5 bases and the J gene end by 0 bases; junction bases not matched to a gene: 6. The CDR3 region has the DNA TGTGCCAGCAGCTTTAGCGGGAGCCAAAGCACAGATACGCAGTATTTT. Translated, it gives CASSFSGSQSTDTQYF.

The gene calls are TRBV7-3 and TRBJ2-7, with a tentative D call TRBD2 (6 bases). Trimming shortened V by 2 bases and J by 7 bases, and 18 bases separated the two germline ends. Germline lookup yields CDR1 SGHTA and CDR2 FQGTGA. CDR3 length: 15 amino acids. This CDR3 is CASSLAGTLSGEQYF. The CDR3 region has the DNA TGTGCCAGCAGCTTAGCCGGGACTCTCTCGGGTGAGCAGTACTTC.

The chain joins TRBV5-1 to TRBJ1-2; 7 bases fit TRBD1. With V trimmed by 4 bases and J by 8 bases, 8 bases remained unmatched. Per the germline V gene, CDR1 is SGHRS and CDR2 is YFSETQ. The CDR3 spans 13 residues. The CDR3 region is CASSVTGTEGYTF. CDR3 sequence (DNA): TGCGCCAGCAGCGTCACCGGGACAGAGGGCTACACCTTC.

The J gene is TRBJ2-7, the V gene TRBV15, with D possibly being TRBD2 (6 bases). Trimming pared 8 bases from V and 2 bases from J, leaving 13 bases between. CDR3 size: 13 residues. Germline V gene sequence: CDR1 LNHNV, CDR2 YYDKDF (reference sequence). The CDR3 loop is CATSGGKTYEQYF. CDR3 DNA sequence: TGTGCCACCTCCGGGGGTAAAACCTACGAGCAGTACTTC.

The CDR3 DNA sequence: TGCAGCGTTGAATTAGCCCATAACTCCTACGAGCAGTACTTC. As protein: CSVELAHNSYEQYF. This chain connects TRBV29-1 to TRBJ2-7; the D is unclear. The CDR3 has 14 residues. The V and J ends lost 2 bases and 0 bases respectively, with 11 bases between them. Germline assignment: CDR1 SQVTM and CDR2 ANQGSEA.

The CDR3 spells CAISEREVSYEQYF. The CDR3 nucleotides read TGTGCCATCAGTGAGAGGGAGGTCTCCTACGAGCAGTACTTC. This sequence joins TRBV10-3 and TRBJ2-7; the D gene is possibly TRBD2 (6 bases). The germline V gene encodes CDR1 ENHRY and CDR2 SYGVKD. Trimming pared 2 bases from V and 0 bases from J, leaving 8 bases between. The CDR3 contains 14 residues.

The chain carries TRBV14 and TRBJ1-6, with 7 bases lining up with TRBD1. J was trimmed by 6 bases and V by 1 base; bases with no gene match: 3. The V gene's germline CDR1 is SGHDN and CDR2 FVKESK. The CDR3 runs 15 residues. CDR3 amino acids: CASSQVQGVNSPLHF. In DNA, the CDR3 is TGTGCCAGCAGCCAAGTCCAGGGGGTTAATTCACCCCTCCACTTT.

The chain combines TRBV2 with TRBJ2-3; 8 bases are a match to TRBD2. The CDR3 has 15 amino acids. Germline assignment: CDR1 SNHLY and CDR2 FYNNEI. Trimming at V came to 4 bases and at J to 8 bases, leaving 11 bases not matched to a gene. CDR3 region: CASSVSGSPSGTQYF. In DNA form, the CDR3 reads TGTGCCAGCAGTGTAAGCGGGAGTCCGTCTGGTACGCAGTATTTT. Combining the CDR3 with reference TRBV2 and TRBJ2-3 gives the whole variable domain EPEVTQTPSHQVTQMGQEVILRCVPISNHLYFYWYRQILGQKVEFLVSFYNNEISEKSEIFDDQFSVERPDGSNFTLKIRSTKLEDSAMYFCASSVSGSPSGTQYFGPGTRLTVL.